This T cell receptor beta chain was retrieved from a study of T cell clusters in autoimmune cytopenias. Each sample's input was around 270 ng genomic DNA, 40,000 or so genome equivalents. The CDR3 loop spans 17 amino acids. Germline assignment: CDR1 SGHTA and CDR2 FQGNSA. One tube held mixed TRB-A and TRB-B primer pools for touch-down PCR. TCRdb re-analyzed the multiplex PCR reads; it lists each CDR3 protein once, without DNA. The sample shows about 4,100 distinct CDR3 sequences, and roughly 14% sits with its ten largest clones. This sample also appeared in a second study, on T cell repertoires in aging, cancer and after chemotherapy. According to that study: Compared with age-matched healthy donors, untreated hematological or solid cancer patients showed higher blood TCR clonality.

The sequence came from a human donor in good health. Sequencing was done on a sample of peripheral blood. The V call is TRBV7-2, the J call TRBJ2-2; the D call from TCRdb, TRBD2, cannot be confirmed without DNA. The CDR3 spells CASSLDLAGGLTGELFF.